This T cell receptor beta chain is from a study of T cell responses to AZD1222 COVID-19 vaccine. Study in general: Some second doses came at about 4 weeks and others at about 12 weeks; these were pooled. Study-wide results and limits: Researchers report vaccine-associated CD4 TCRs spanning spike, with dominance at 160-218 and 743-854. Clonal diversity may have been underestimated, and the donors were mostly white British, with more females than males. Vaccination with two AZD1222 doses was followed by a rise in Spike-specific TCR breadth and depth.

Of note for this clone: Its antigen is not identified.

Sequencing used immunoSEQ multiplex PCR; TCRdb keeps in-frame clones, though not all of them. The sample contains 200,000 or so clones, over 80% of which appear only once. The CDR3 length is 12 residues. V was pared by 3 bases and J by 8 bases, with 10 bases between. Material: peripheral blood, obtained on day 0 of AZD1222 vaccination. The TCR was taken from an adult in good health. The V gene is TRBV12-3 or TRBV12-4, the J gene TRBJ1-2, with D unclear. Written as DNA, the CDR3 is TGTGCCAGCAGTTTGAATTCCTACGGCTACACCTTC. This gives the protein CASSLNSYGYTF.